These 15 T cell receptor beta chains came from one sample sequenced in a study of control samples from healthy donors and cancer patients. Generated by immunoSEQ multiplex PCR, the TCRdb table keeps only in-frame clones and is missing some. The sample lists about 28,000 clones; about 80% were seen once. Material: PBMCs. These receptor sequences come from a man aged 60 to 69 with head and neck cancer.

In this sample, this clone turned up once. J is TRBJ2-3 and V is TRBV5-1, with 9 bases fitting TRBD1. Trimming cost V 3 bases and J 7 bases; bases outside gene matches: 12. Germline assignment: CDR1 SGHRS and CDR2 YFSETQ. The CDR3 spans 16 residues. The CDR3 region is CASSSNRGLLGNTQYF. DNA for the CDR3: TGCGCCAGCAGCTCTAACAGGGGGCTACTCGGGAATACGCAGTATTTT.

By proportion, this clone is medium-sized (0.01 to 0.1%). The chain couples TRBV7-9 to TRBJ2-7; 14 bases are shared with TRBD2. V trimming: 8 bases; J trimming: 9 bases; junction bases outside the gene matches: 3. The CDR3 runs 12 residues. In germline, CDR1 is SEHNR, CDR2 FQNEAQ (reference sequence). The CDR3 region is CASEGLAGVQYF. The CDR3 nucleotides are TGTGCCAGCGAGGGACTAGCGGGAGTGCAGTACTTC. The variable domain in full, completed from reference TRBV7-9 and TRBJ2-7, reads DTGVSQNPRHKITKRGQNVTFRCDPISEHNRLYWYRQTLGQGPEFLTYFQNEAQLEKSRLLSDRFSAERPKGSFSTLEIQRTEQGDSAMYLCASEGLAGVQYFGPGTRLTVT.

V usage is TRBV28 and J usage is TRBJ1-2, with unresolved D. Germline CDR1 and CDR2: MDHEN and SYDVKM. This CDR3 is 12 amino acids long. V was clipped by 10 bases and J by 4 bases, with 13 bases between them. CDR3 amino acids: CATETSLYGYTF. Written as DNA, the CDR3 is TGTGCCACCGAGACGTCCCTCTATGGCTACACCTTC.

A few counts support this clone. The chain uses TRBV13 and TRBJ2-1; 11 bases are shared with TRBD2. V was clipped by 4 bases and J by 4 bases; unmatched bases: 9. The CDR3 runs 17 residues. Per the germline V gene, CDR1 is PRHDT and CDR2 is FYEKMQ (reference sequence). The DNA for the CDR3 is TGTGCCAGCAGCTCAACGGGGACTAGCGGAGATTACAATGAGCAGTTCTTC. As protein: CASSSTGTSGDYNEQFF.

This clone was detected once. V gene TRBV12-5 combines with J gene TRBJ2-5; 7 bases are shared with TRBD1. The CDR3 covers 15 residues. Germline trimming cut 6 bases from V and 5 bases from J; bases unmatched to any gene: 12. Per germline, CDR1 LGHNT and CDR2 FRNRAP. The CDR3 sequence: CASGIGTALLETQYF. Written as DNA, the CDR3 is TGTGCTAGTGGCATCGGGACAGCCCTGTTGGAGACCCAGTACTTC.

J is TRBJ1-1 and V is TRBV3-1 (or the pseudogene TRBV3-2); D may be TRBD1 (6 bases). Germline V gene sequence: CDR1 LGHDT, CDR2 YNNKEL (reference sequence). The CDR3 spans 16 residues. V dropped 1 base and J dropped 0 bases, with 12 bases sitting between them. CDR3 DNA: TGTGCCAGCAGCCAAGCAGGGGAGGGTTTGAACACTGAAGCTTTCTTT. Protein sequence: CASSQAGEGLNTEAFF.

The chain uses TRBV12-3 or TRBV12-4 and TRBJ2-1, with a weak D call TRBD2 (7 bases). Trimming shortened V by 11 bases and J by 7 bases, and 18 bases separated the two germline ends. This CDR3 spans 13 amino acids. The CDR3 DNA reads TGTGCCGGGGGCGGGAGTTCGTTGAATGAGCAGTTCTTC. Encoded protein: CAGGGSSLNEQFF.

V usage is TRBV23-1 and J usage is TRBJ2-1, with TRBD1 matching 9 bases. TRBV23-1 is an ORF, and what it does is uncertain. The trim removed 6 bases at V and 8 bases at J, leaving 11 bases unmatched. The CDR3 is 15 residues long. CDR3 in amino acids: CASSGGQGRIDEQFF. The DNA of the CDR3 is TGCGCCAGCAGCGGGGGACAGGGAAGGATAGATGAGCAGTTCTTC.

This chain uses TRBV2 with TRBJ1-2; D unresolved. The germline V gene has CDR1 SNHLY and CDR2 FYNNEI. V lost 1 base and J 8 bases, leaving 14 bases between the germline ends. The length of the CDR3 is 14 residues. In nucleotides, the CDR3 is TGTGCCAGCAGTGAAGTGGACGCCCGAGCGGGCTACACCTTC. Amino acids: CASSEVDARAGYTF.

The V call is TRBV6-4, the J call TRBJ2-3, with 11 nucleotides matching TRBD1. After removal of 4 bases from V and 5 bases from J, the junction contained 5 bases not matched to a gene. Germline lookup yields CDR1 MRHNA and CDR2 SNTAGT. The CDR3 contains 15 residues. The CDR3 sequence: CASSGTGGAGDTQYF. The CDR3 region has the DNA TGTGCCAGCAGTGGGACAGGGGGCGCGGGAGATACGCAGTATTTT.

The V call is TRBV7-2, the J call TRBJ2-5; 11 nucleotides match TRBD2. Germline trimming cut 5 bases from V and 5 bases from J; bases unmatched to any gene: 16. The CDR3 covers 18 residues. In germline, CDR1 is SGHTA, CDR2 FQGNSA. For the CDR3, the DNA is TGTGCCAGCAGCCGGAGTCTATCACTAGCGGGAGCCTCGGAGACCCAGTACTTC. Translation gives CASSRSLSLAGASETQYF. Combining the CDR3 with reference TRBV7-2 and TRBJ2-5 gives the whole variable domain GAGVSQSPSNKVTEKGKDVELRCDPISGHTALYWYRQSLGQGLEFLIYFQGNSAPDKSGLPSDRFSAERTGGSVSTLTIQRTQQEDSAVYLCASSRSLSLAGASETQYFGPGTRLLVL.

V gene TRBV27 combines with J gene TRBJ2-5, with D perhaps matching TRBD1 or TRBD2 (5 bases each). This CDR3 region has 14 residues. From germline, CDR1 is MNHEY and CDR2 SMNVEV (reference sequence). V lost 6 bases and J 1 base, leaving 12 bases between the germline ends. CDR3 region: CASSRTGGQETQYF. CDR3 bases: TGTGCCAGCAGCCGTACTGGGGGCCAAGAGACCCAGTACTTC.

This clone was found a few times. The J gene is TRBJ1-2, the V gene TRBV4-1; D is possibly TRBD1 (5 bases). Deletions cut 1 base from V and 6 bases from J, with 9 bases between. CDR3 length: 13 amino acids. CDR1 is MGHRA, CDR2 YSYEKL, per germline. DNA of the CDR3: TGCGCCAGCAGCCAAGGATTAGGGGATGGCTACACCTTC. Translation gives CASSQGLGDGYTF.

The chain has TRBV11-2 and TRBJ2-1; 7 nucleotides agree with TRBD2. The CDR3 runs 13 residues. CDR1 SGHAT and CDR2 FQNNGV come from the germline V gene. The J segment lost 7 bases and the V segment lost 5 bases, leaving 5 bases of the junction unmatched. The CDR3 here is CASSGLVVNEQFF. In nucleotides, the CDR3 is TGTGCCAGCAGCGGACTAGTGGTAAATGAGCAGTTCTTC.

The V call is TRBV29-1, the J call TRBJ1-2, with 9 positions matching TRBD1. The J segment lost 8 bases and the V segment lost 7 bases, leaving 8 bases of the junction unmatched. CDR3 length equals 12 residues. Looked up from germline, CDR1 is SQVTM and CDR2 is ANQGSEA. The DNA for the CDR3 is TGCAGCGCAGGACAGGGGCAGAGGGGCTACACCTTC. Translated, it gives CSAGQGQRGYTF.